This T cell receptor (beta chain) was documented in a study of T cells in Graves' hyperthyroidism and ophthalmopathy (dated by TCRdb to the late 2010s). Regarding the complete study: Peripheral blood samples were taken at the time of initial diagnosis, prior to any treatment. The paper describes TCR Vbeta CDR3 sequencing of around 130 peripheral blood samples, made up of some 40 ophthalmopathy patients, some 80 hyperthyroidism patients and 17 progressor patients. An independent validation cohort of 18 to 20 hyperthyroidism patients and about 16 patients who later progressed to ophthalmopathy tested prospective prediction of ophthalmopathy. Following sampling, methimazole starting at 30 mg daily was given to hyperthyroidism patients, and high-dose intravenous methylprednisolone was given to ophthalmopathy patients. Thyroid tissue and blood T-cell repertoires from about six Graves' hyperthyroidism patients were also compared in the study. The roughly 94 discovery patients were randomly divided into training and test sets at a 7:3 ratio. To identify TCR V-J signatures that set the groups apart, the researchers used a discovery cohort of more than 95 patients, made up of some 41 with Graves' ophthalmopathy and 57 with stable Graves' hyperthyroidism. The study at large found these results: In validation, the model predicted progression to ophthalmopathy with approximately 71% sensitivity and roughly 72% specificity, a median of about 6 months before onset. A model built on a 13 V-J signature distinguished ophthalmopathy from stable hyperthyroidism, reaching about 88% sensitivity and around 81% specificity in cross-validation and 80%/75% in testing. Most expanded thyroid clonotypes (frequency above 0.001) were also found in blood, which suggests that blood repertoires may mirror thyroid immune responses. No statistical method was used to set the sample size in advance, and investigators knew the group allocation.

CDR1 and CDR2 (SGHDN, FVKESK) derive from the germline V gene. The CDR3 contains 17 residues, cysteine and phenylalanine counted. The CDR3 DNA has 51 bases and is translated from base 1. Cut back by 2 bases and 4 bases, the V and J ends lie 19 bases apart. Worth noting for this clonotype: Its target antigen remains unknown. No per-base quality is available; no much larger clone lies one base away.

Hyperthyroidism patients were newly diagnosed, with disease duration under 2 months, and aged 18 to 65 years. Exclusion was applied to patients with uncontrolled infections, other autoimmune diseases, pregnancy or lactation. Diagnoses were based on clinical symptoms, serum thyroxine and TRAb, thyroid ultrasound and orbital computed tomography. For progressor patients, blood was drawn at the first diagnosis of hyperthyroidism, before any ophthalmopathy symptoms had appeared. PBMCs were isolated from roughly 10 ml of fresh peripheral blood by Ficoll-Paque density gradient centrifugation. Progressor patients were defined as those initially diagnosed with Graves' hyperthyroidism in whom ophthalmopathy developed during follow-up. Total RNA was extracted with Trizol reagent, and quality was checked on an Agilent 2100 Bioanalyzer. The TCR beta CDR3 regions were amplified from the RNA transcripts. The TCR CDR3 was subjected to a first round of RT-PCR using the HTBI primer set and the Qiagen OneStep RT-PCR kit. Libraries were constructed in a second round of multiplex PCR, after which size selection and purification were carried out. Paired-end sequencing of the libraries was performed with 100 bp reads on an Illumina HiSeq2000. The source study handled its data this way. SOAPnuke was used to process the raw data, throwing out any read that contained adapters or uncalled bases, had a mean Phred below 15, or lacked an exact constant-primer or identifier match. COPE v1.2.5 was used to merge high-quality paired reads, and clonotypes were defined as unique nucleotide sequences. Clonotypes were aligned to IMGT TRBV, TRBD and TRBJ reference segments using MiTCR v1.1. Analysis was restricted to V-J combinations with a frequency above 0.0001, which covered roughly 99% of repertoires. A TCS score was defined as the ratio of F50 (clonal expansion) to E x V (chaos), with BLOSUM62-based TCRdist applied between CDR3 peptides within each V-J. Welch's t-statistics and random forest reduced fewer than 550 V-J features to about 13, which were used in a naive Bayes classifier (R e1071). TCRdb cleaned the public reads at Q25 with fastp, built clones with MiXCR and kept in-frame beta chains. For every CDR3 protein sequence, its rows merge into one entry that carries the most common genes and DNA. The V and J calls, along with clone size, are taken from TCRdb and not from the paper's own processing. The sample profile shows approximately 360,000 distinct CDR3 sequences; about 15% of them were found once. Of the sample, 25% to 35% falls within the top ten clones.

Sequencing input: blood. The clonotype was recovered from a woman aged 18-29 years with Graves' hyperthyroidism that later progressed to Graves' ophthalmopathy. The chain joins TRBV14 to TRBJ2-3; perhaps TRBD1 is the D gene, with 6 bases matching. The CDR3: CASSQRLNRVFPDTQYF. The bases are TGTGCCAGCAGCCAACGTCTTAACAGGGTTTTCCCAGATACGCAGTATTTT. With all but the CDR3 taken from the reference TRBV14 and TRBJ2-3 genes, the full variable domain is: EAGVTQFPSHSVIEKGQTVTLRCDPISGHDNLYWYRRVMGKEIKFLLHFVKESKQDESGMPNNRFLAERTGGTYSTLKVQPAELEDSGVYFCASSQRLNRVFPDTQYFGPGTRLTVL.